This T cell receptor beta chain originates from a study of cytomegalovirus exposure and HLA in healthy donors. Study-wide points: The listing of roughly 160 TCR beta chains classed them as cytomegalovirus-associated. In vitro checks showed that a few CMV-associated chains really do target CMV antigens.

The table lists this clone with a count of one. The target antigen is unknown. This same CDR3 is encoded by further DNA sequences in the sample. TCRdb keeps only in-frame clones here, not all; method: immunoSEQ multiplex PCR. The sample includes 150,000 to 180,000 clones, 80% to 90% of them seen just once. The V gene's germline CDR1 is KGHSH and CDR2 LQKENI. Between the trimmed V and J ends, which lost 5 bases and 2 bases, there was a span of 3 bases. The CDR3 loop spans 11 amino acids. These donors were members of the roughly 130-subject validation cohort, a group separate from the roughly 670-subject first cohort.

This TCR was sampled from a man between 18 and 29 years old in good health and CMV-seropositive. The chain recombines TRBV18 with TRBJ2-5; D is unclear. What was sequenced was PBMCs. CDR3 in amino acids: CASSSQETQYF. Written as DNA, the CDR3 is TGTGCCAGCTCATCTCAAGAGACCCAGTACTTC.